This TCR beta chain was identified in a study of vaccination and CD4 T cells after COVID-19 (dated by TCRdb to between 2021 and 2024). Regarding the research as a whole: Every convalescent patient had a positive nasal swab PCR test for SARS-CoV-2, with mild disease in nine patients and severe disease in one. Six males and four females were included in the convalescent cohort, with two Hispanic individuals, seven Caucasians, two Asians and one multiracial person represented. Post-vaccine blood samples were collected a median of about 72 days after the second vaccine dose, ranging from roughly 12 to 250 days. Post-COVID blood samples were collected from convalescent patients a median of about 92 days after diagnosis, with a range of about 35 to 161 days. Two doses of either the Pfizer-BioNTech BNT162b2 vaccine (n=8) or the Moderna mRNA-1273 vaccine (n=2) were administered to participants. In control cultures, a CEFX viral epitope pool was used as positive control, an HIV-1 Nef peptide pool was used as negative control, or no peptide was added. In roughly eleven COVID-19 convalescent patients and a handful of infection-naive healthy vaccine recipients, the spike-specific CD4+ TCR repertoire before mRNA vaccination was compared with the repertoire after mRNA vaccination. For stimulating the cultures, overlapping spike peptide pools were used, derived from SARS-CoV-2 as well as from the common cold coronaviruses HCoV-NL63, HCoV-OC43 and HCoV-229E. The research as a whole found: Although the median number of SARS-CoV-2-reactive clonotypes went up from roughly 22 after infection to more than 30 after vaccination, the increase was not significant. Only a relatively small number of convalescent patients were included in the study, and early timepoints following natural infection were not analyzed. Of the vaccine-specific clones in convalescent patients, 304 of 307, or nearly all, reacted only to SARS-CoV-2 spike and did not cross-react with common cold coronaviruses. Among convalescent patients, a median roughly 90% of the SARS-CoV-2-reactive clones seen after vaccination appeared only after vaccination, which suggests priming specific to the vaccine.

This clonotype turned up a few times. This clone's antigen is unknown. No quality values exist for individual bases; no much larger clone is one base distant. The library was made by PCR. At the Johns Hopkins FTIC core, DNA from the cultured CD4+ T cells underwent TCR sequencing with the Oncomine TCR Beta short-read assay. The QIAamp micro DNA kit was used to extract genomic DNA from the cultured CD4+ T cells. Oncomine TCR Beta libraries from cultured CD4+ T cells were pooled with unique dual indexes and sequenced on an Illumina iSeq 100. In the authors' own workflow: Non-productive sequences were removed, and CDR3s that did not start with C, did not end with F or W, or were shorter than 7 amino acids were discarded. The MANAFEST web application was used to identify antigen-specific clonotypes by comparing peptide-stimulated wells against reference wells and other culture wells. To be called positive, a clone needed an FDR below 0.05, an odds ratio above 5, and a productive frequency above 0.1% in at least two of three replicate wells. A clonotype was classed as cross-reactive if the clonotype showed significant expansion both in SARS-CoV-2 spike wells and in at least one common cold coronavirus spike condition. Similarity between CDR3 sequences was evaluated in R version 3.6.1 using Levenshtein distances (stringdist) and unrooted phylogenetic trees (ape). The public reads were reanalyzed by TCRdb: fastp trimming at Q25, MiXCR alignment, in-frame beta chains only. Duplicate CDR3 protein sequences are folded into a single record with the most common DNA and genes. These V and J calls originate from TCRdb's pipeline instead of the authors' own analysis. For this sample the table gives over 10,000 distinct CDR3 sequences, of which roughly three fifths were detected only once. The ten largest clonotypes hold about 15% of the sample.

Interpreted using the paper, the treatment or condition label stands for: approximately 9-day PBMC culture with coronavirus spike peptide pools or control peptides (ViraFEST assay). To expand antigen-specific T cells with peptide pools and then pick out the expanded clonotypes through TCR sequencing, the study relied on the ViraFEST assay. The positive SARS-CoV-2 PCR tests of the convalescent patients were dated from March to December 2020, before the Alpha, Beta and Delta variants emerged in the United States. Each well held two million PBMCs cultured with about 9.8 ug/ml peptide pools in IMDM containing 5% human AB serum and around 10 IU/ml IL-2. On days 3 and 7, half of the culture medium was replaced with fresh IL-2-containing medium. Once the cells had been in culture for 10 days, the EasySep CD4+ T cell isolation kit was used to isolate CD4+ T cells by negative selection. Ficoll-Paque Plus gradient centrifugation was used to isolate PBMCs from whole blood, and the isolated PBMCs were then either used fresh or cryopreserved at -140C. Each culture condition was generally run in triplicate wells.

Looking up the germline V gene (reference sequence) yields CDR1 DFQATT and CDR2 SNEGSKA. V and J lose 0 bases and 8 bases, and a span of 10 bases separates them. The CDR3 starts with the cysteine, ends with the phenylalanine, and has 12 residues. Just the 36-base CDR3 DNA is kept, in frame starting at base 1. Here the chain combines TRBV20-1 and TRBJ1-2; no D gene is confidently identified. The sequence was collected from a human donor who had recovered from COVID-19. The sequencing input was CD4+ T cells from blood, cultured in vitro. CDR3 reads: CSARDARGGYTF. The DNA sequence follows: TGCAGTGCTAGAGATGCCCGCGGAGGCTACACCTTC.